The following is a T cell receptor beta chain sequence with its context. Its cognate antigen is unknown. The CDR3 sequence is 14 residues long. V gave up 4 bases and J gave up 4 bases; unmatched junction bases: 5. CDR1 is SGHRS and CDR2 is YFSETQ in the germline V gene. TCRdb keeps only in-frame clones here, not all; method: immunoSEQ multiplex PCR. The sample holds roughly 69,000 clones, 75% to 90% seen once. The sample originates from a study of T cell responses to AZD1222 COVID-19 vaccine. Study-wide findings and caveats: The donors showed a predominance of white British ancestry and of females, with possible underestimation of clonal diversity. Spike-wide coverage was observed for vaccine-associated CD4 TCRs, with dominant responses at 160-218 and 743-854.

The V call is TRBV5-1, the J call TRBJ2-3; the match to TRBD1 covers 8 bases. Source: peripheral blood, taken 28 days after the second AZD1222 dose. This receptor was obtained from an adult who received the AZD1222 COVID-19 vaccine. The CDR3 DNA is TGCGCCAGCAGCATCGACAGGGGCTCAGATACGCAGTATTTT. Encoded protein: CASSIDRGSDTQYF.